The 26 T cell receptor beta chains in this list originate from one sample, sequenced in a study of radiotherapy plus CTLA-4 blockade in lung cancer. Profiled with immunoSEQ multiplex PCR; TCRdb holds only in-frame clones, not every one. The sample shows about 56,000 clones, around 80% of them seen only once. Sequenced material: peripheral blood, taken from a patient treated with radiotherapy plus ipilimumab. The receptors come from a human donor with non-small cell lung cancer who had a complete response to radiotherapy plus ipilimumab.

This chain joins TRBV7-9 and TRBJ2-1, with D possibly matching TRBD1 (5 bases). There are 12 residues in the CDR3. Per the germline V gene, CDR1 is SEHNR and CDR2 is FQNEAQ (reference sequence). Trimming cost V 8 bases and J 6 bases, with 11 bases left between them. Written as DNA, the CDR3 is TGTGCCAGCTTAGGGGTAACCAATGAGCAGTTCTTC. Protein: CASLGVTNEQFF.

The chain uses TRBV9 and TRBJ1-6; 9 bases line up with TRBD1. Germline CDR1 SGDLS, CDR2 YYNGEE. J lost 7 bases, V lost 3 bases, and 5 bases had no gene match. This CDR3 region has 15 residues. The CDR3 spells CASSASGQGNSPLHF. The CDR3 DNA reads as TGTGCCAGCAGCGCCTCCGGACAGGGGAATTCACCCCTCCACTTT.

The chain joins TRBV7-9 to TRBJ1-5; D remains ambiguous. The ends were cut back, 3 bases at V and 0 bases at J, with 6 bases in the middle. CDR1 is SEHNR and CDR2 is FQNEAQ in the germline V gene (reference sequence). The CDR3 length is 14 residues. The CDR3 DNA reads as TGTGCCAGCAGCTTCTCGTCTAGCAATCAGCCCCAGCATTTT. It translates to CASSFSSSNQPQHF.

The genes are TRBV5-1 and TRBJ1-3; TRBD1 is a possible D gene (5 bases). The germline V gene has CDR1 SGHRS and CDR2 YFSETQ. V was pared by 4 bases and J by 0 bases, with 11 bases between. There are 15 residues in the CDR3. The CDR3 bases are TGCGCCAGCAGCGTCGACAGTACCTCTGGAAACACCATATATTTT. It specifies CASSVDSTSGNTIYF.

V usage is TRBV29-1 and J usage is TRBJ2-1; D unresolved. With 7 bases removed from V and 2 bases from J, the gap between germline ends came to 6 bases. Germline values: CDR1 SQVTM, CDR2 ANQGSEA. This CDR3 has 11 amino acids. As DNA, the CDR3 is TGCAGCGCAAATCCCTACAATGAGCAGTTCTTC. This gives the protein CSANPYNEQFF.

The chain couples TRBV19 to TRBJ2-3; tentative D call: TRBD2 (5 bases). The V and J ends lost 4 bases and 4 bases respectively, with 12 bases between them. Germline values: CDR1 LNHDA, CDR2 SQIVND (reference sequence). The CDR3 sequence is 14 residues long. For the CDR3, the DNA is TGTGCCAGTAGTAGACTATACCAAGCAGATACGCAGTATTTT. Translating it yields CASSRLYQADTQYF.

The sample holds one count of this clone. The chain combines TRBV5-5 with TRBJ1-2, with TRBD1 identical over 12 bases. The CDR3 sequence is 17 residues long. Germline trimming cut 4 bases from V and 4 bases from J; bases unmatched to any gene: 11. From germline, CDR1 is SGHKS and CDR2 YYEKEE (reference sequence). CDR3 sequence reads: CASSLGQGAVGAYGYTF. The DNA for the CDR3 is TGTGCCAGCAGCCTGGGACAGGGGGCAGTGGGGGCCTATGGCTACACCTTC.

The rearrangement links TRBV4-3 to TRBJ1-2; 10 nucleotides align to TRBD1. Germline CDR1 LGHNA, CDR2 YSLEER. V lost 0 bases, J lost 8 bases, and 6 bases stayed unmatched. This CDR3 has 15 residues. CDR3 in DNA: TGCGCCAGCAGCCAAGAGGTAGACAGGGGGCGAGGCTACACCTTC. This encodes CASSQEVDRGRGYTF.

This chain connects TRBV7-9 to TRBJ2-5, with 9 bases fitting TRBD1. The CDR3 has 13 amino acids. With 6 bases clipped from V and 8 bases from J, the junction kept 7 bases outside the gene matches. In germline, CDR1 is SEHNR, CDR2 FQNEAQ (reference sequence). The CDR3 bases are TGTGCCAGCAGTTGGACAGGGGAGGACACCCAGTACTTC. Its protein product is CASSWTGEDTQYF.

This chain uses TRBV6-5 with TRBJ1-5; no reliable D call. V shed 6 bases and J shed 5 bases, with 11 bases lying between them. The CDR3 extends over 13 amino acids. Germline CDR1 MNHEY, CDR2 SVGAGI. CDR3 nucleotides: TGTGCCAGCAGCCCCGACCGGGATCAGCCCCAGCATTTT. As protein: CASSPDRDQPQHF.

This rearrangement joins TRBV6-5 to TRBJ1-5; 7 nucleotides match TRBD1. Per germline, CDR1 MNHEY and CDR2 SVGAGI. Losses at the gene ends were 6 bases for V and 6 bases for J; bases not matched to a gene: 8. The CDR3 spans 14 residues. This chain's CDR3 is CASRVDRDGQPQHF. The CDR3 DNA follows: TGTGCCAGCAGAGTCGACAGGGATGGTCAGCCCCAGCATTTT.

The CDR3 spells CAWSDGRKGGAFF. CDR3 DNA sequence: TGTGCCTGGAGTGACGGAAGGAAGGGAGGAGCTTTCTTT. This chain joins TRBV30 and TRBJ1-1; D remains ambiguous. In germline, CDR1 is GTSNPN, CDR2 SVGIG (reference sequence). Trimming removed 1 base from V and 10 bases from J, with 16 bases in between. The CDR3 is made up of 13 amino acids.

The sample holds a few counts of this clone. V is TRBV5-4 and J is TRBJ2-3; 8 bases line up with TRBD2. CDR1 is SGHNT, CDR2 YYREEE, per germline (reference sequence). V was clipped by 6 bases and J by 4 bases; unmatched bases: 7. The CDR3 totals 14 residues. CDR3 in amino acids: CASKDGGVPDTQYF. The CDR3 nucleotides read TGTGCCAGCAAAGACGGGGGGGTCCCAGATACGCAGTATTTT.

The chain carries TRBV18 and TRBJ2-7; D not resolved. V was trimmed by 2 bases and J by 6 bases, leaving 11 bases between them. The germline V gene encodes CDR1 KGHSH and CDR2 LQKENI. The CDR3 has 13 amino acids. CDR3 amino acids: CASSPGFEREQYV. The CDR3 DNA sequence: TGTGCCAGCTCACCAGGGTTTGAGCGCGAGCAGTACGTC.

The genes are TRBV11-3 and TRBJ2-1; 7 nucleotides line up with TRBD2. CDR3 length: 19 residues. V trimming: 4 bases; J trimming: 6 bases; junction bases outside the gene matches: 21. Germline V gene lookup returns CDR1 SGHNT and CDR2 YENEEA. CDR3 loop: CASSSIHPRAGLRGNEQFF. DNA of the CDR3: TGTGCCAGCAGCTCGATCCACCCTCGAGCGGGGTTGCGGGGCAATGAGCAGTTCTTC.

The rearrangement joins TRBV4-1 to TRBJ2-5; D possibly corresponds to TRBD2 (6 bases). The DNA end lines up better with TRBJ2-7; the J call may be wrong. Germline CDR1 and CDR2: MGHRA and YSYEKL. The CDR3 loop spans 14 amino acids. CDR3 in DNA: TGCGCCAGCAGCCAAGAAGGACTAACCTACGAGCAGTACTTC. Amino acids: CASSQEGLTYEQYF.

The chain is built from TRBV7-9 and TRBJ2-3, with D tentatively TRBD2 (6 bases). Per the germline V gene, CDR1 is SEHNR and CDR2 is FQNEAQ (reference sequence). V was clipped by 4 bases and J by 4 bases, with 21 bases between them. The CDR3 totals 17 residues. Written as DNA, the CDR3 is TGTGCCAGCAGCTCGACCAGCGGGCTTCGGGGTTCAGATACGCAGTATTTT. Protein: CASSSTSGLRGSDTQYF.

Here the CDR3 reads CASSLGSTGSYNEQFF. The CDR3 coding sequence is TGTGCCAGCAGCTTAGGCAGCACAGGCTCCTACAATGAGCAGTTCTTC. This sequence joins TRBV5-6 and TRBJ2-1; possibly TRBD1 for D (5 bases). The CDR3 contains 16 residues. The germline V and J ends were trimmed by 2 bases and 0 bases, with 12 bases remaining between them. Per the germline V gene, CDR1 is SGHDT and CDR2 is YYEEEE. Variable domain in full (rest from reference TRBV5-6 and TRBJ2-1): DAGVTQSPTHLIKTRGQQVTLRCSPKSGHDTVSWYQQALGQGPQFIFQYYEEEERQRGNFPDRFSGHQFPNYSSELNVNALLLGDSALYLCASSLGSTGSYNEQFFGPGTRLTVL.

The chain has TRBV7-8 and TRBJ2-1; TRBD2 matches at 13 bases. The CDR3 is 16 residues long. V lost 5 bases and J lost 7; bases outside the gene matches: 8. Per the germline V gene, CDR1 is SGHVS and CDR2 is FQNEAQ. CDR3 residues: CASSPRTSGGGNEQFF. The CDR3 DNA follows: TGTGCCAGCAGCCCTAGGACTAGCGGGGGCGGAAATGAGCAGTTCTTC.

This rearrangement joins TRBV7-2 to TRBJ2-1; tentatively, D is TRBD2 (5 bases). Trimming stripped 4 bases from V and 5 bases from J, with 12 bases between. There are 14 residues in the CDR3. From germline, CDR1 is SGHTA and CDR2 FQGNSA. The CDR3 protein is CASSYPGTNNEQFF. The CDR3 DNA reads TGTGCCAGCAGCTATCCGGGAACCAACAATGAGCAGTTCTTC.

This chain joins TRBV15 and TRBJ1-6; a weak D match, TRBD1 (6 bases). The CDR3 has 16 residues. Germline V gene sequence: CDR1 LNHNV, CDR2 YYDKDF (reference sequence). V lost 0 bases, J lost 7 bases, and 13 bases lay in between. CDR3 nucleotides: TGTGCCACCAGCAGAGATACCAACAGGGCCAATTCACCCCTCCACTTT. Translation gives CATSRDTNRANSPLHF.

The chain couples TRBV15 to TRBJ2-3, with TRBD2 as a possible D gene (5 bases). The CDR3 consists of 14 residues. Trimming left V 0 bases short and J 5 bases short, with 9 bases between. Germline CDR1 reads LNHNV; CDR2 reads YYDKDF (reference sequence). The CDR3 sequence is CATSREEEVDTQYF. CDR3 nucleotides: TGTGCCACCAGCAGAGAAGAGGAGGTAGATACGCAGTATTTT.

This chain uses TRBV5-1 with TRBJ1-2; D is perhaps TRBD1 (6 bases). Germline CDR1 reads SGHRS; CDR2 reads YFSETQ. Between the trimmed V and J ends, which lost 3 bases and 6 bases, there was a span of 9 bases. The CDR3 is 12 amino acids. The CDR3 protein is CASSSGDDGYTF. The DNA of the CDR3 is TGCGCCAGCAGCTCAGGGGACGATGGCTACACCTTC.

This rearrangement joins TRBV2 to TRBJ1-5; D is unresolved. V shed 5 bases and J shed 0 bases, with 14 bases lying between them. The CDR3 is 16 amino acids. CDR1 is SNHLY, CDR2 FYNNEI, per germline. This CDR3 is CASSFQRLYSNQPQHF. CDR3 DNA sequence: TGTGCCAGCAGTTTTCAGCGGTTATATAGCAATCAGCCCCAGCATTTT. Drawing the rest from reference TRBV2 and TRBJ1-5, the complete variable domain is EPEVTQTPSHQVTQMGQEVILRCVPISNHLYFYWYRQILGQKVEFLVSFYNNEISEKSEIFDDQFSVERPDGSNFTLKIRSTKLEDSAMYFCASSFQRLYSNQPQHFGDGTRLSIL.

This clone was seen a single time. The V call is TRBV11-2, the J call TRBJ2-7, with TRBD1 as a possible D gene (5 bases). CDR3 length: 15 amino acids. V shed 5 bases and J shed 4 bases, with 18 bases lying between them. Germline V gene lookup returns CDR1 SGHAT and CDR2 FQNNGV. The CDR3 region is CASSPTQGRGYEQYF. The CDR3 DNA follows: TGTGCCAGCAGCCCCACGCAGGGTAGAGGATACGAGCAGTACTTC.

The chain is built from TRBV6-1 and TRBJ1-6; 9 nucleotides agree with TRBD1. V was clipped by 1 base and J by 11 bases; unmatched bases: 12. Germline CDR1 and CDR2: MNHNS and SASEGT. This CDR3 comprises 17 residues. The DNA for the CDR3 is TGTGCCAGCAGTGAAGAAGGACGACAGGGGGTTTTTCCACCCCTCCACTTT. It encodes CASSEEGRQGVFPPLHF.